This is a list of T cell receptor beta chains from one sample in a study of blood T cell repertoires in COVID-19. Libraries were prepared by immunoSEQ multiplex PCR; TCRdb keeps only in-frame clonotypes and omits some of them. The sample consists of under 450,000 clones, around 86% of them appearing once. Sequenced sample: PBMCs or T cells enriched from blood (not recorded which). These receptors were taken from a woman between 50 and 59 years old who had recovered from COVID-19. The conserved cysteine and the conserved F or W are not part of the CDR3 here.

j_call: TRBJ1-2; v_call: TRBV6-5; cdr3_aa: ASLGLLDVGYT
j_call: TRBJ2-1; v_call: TRBV5-4; cdr3_aa: ASSPIPSGRAYNEQF
j_call: TRBJ1-6; v_call: TRBV7-2; cdr3_aa: ASSLQNSPLH
j_call: TRBJ1-1; v_call: TRBV4-2; cdr3_aa: ASSQFSTNTEAF
j_call: TRBJ1-6; v_call: TRBV6-2/TRBV6-3; cdr3_aa: ASSRPRQGDSSPLH
j_call: TRBJ1-2; v_call: TRBV30; cdr3_aa: AWGRQGYGGYT
j_call: TRBJ2-2; v_call: TRBV14; cdr3_aa: ASSYGRGVGELF
j_call: TRBJ2-7; v_call: TRBV9; cdr3_aa: ASTPGLAGAAYEQY
j_call: TRBJ2-1; v_call: TRBV29-1; cdr3_aa: SVGLAGWEQF
j_call: TRBJ1-1; v_call: TRBV5-1; cdr3_aa: ASSLAGVANTEAF
j_call: TRBJ2-4; v_call: TRBV2; cdr3_aa: ASQKGGAQNIQY
j_call: TRBJ1-1; v_call: TRBV7-9; cdr3_aa: ASGRTGGRVTEAF
j_call: TRBJ2-7; v_call: TRBV27; cdr3_aa: ASSLSKGSRWY
j_call: TRBJ1-4; v_call: TRBV2; cdr3_aa: ASRRGPGGTNEKLF
j_call: TRBJ1-1; v_call: TRBV19; cdr3_aa: ASSIGTGVTEAF
j_call: TRBJ1-5; v_call: TRBV30; cdr3_aa: AWREEGSQPQH
j_call: TRBJ1-2; v_call: TRBV28; cdr3_aa: ASSWTGSSYGYT
j_call: TRBJ1-3; v_call: TRBV5-6; cdr3_aa: ASSLTGPGYTIY
j_call: TRBJ1-1; v_call: TRBV7-9; cdr3_aa: ASSLGTGVAEAF
j_call: TRBJ1-5; v_call: TRBV6-2/TRBV6-3; cdr3_aa: ASSPRTGHQPQH
j_call: TRBJ1-1; v_call: TRBV7-9; cdr3_aa: ASSAGGVNTEAF
j_call: TRBJ1-2; v_call: TRBV5-6; cdr3_aa: ASSFSNYGYT
j_call: TRBJ2-5; v_call: TRBV3-1/TRBV3-2; cdr3_aa: ASSQGQPAGGSQY
j_call: TRBJ2-1; v_call: TRBV27; cdr3_aa: ACARGPYNEQF
j_call: TRBJ1-2; v_call: TRBV3-1/TRBV3-2; cdr3_aa: ASSQRQGVVGYT
j_call: TRBJ2-7; v_call: TRBV5-4; cdr3_aa: ASSPPPYYEQY
j_call: TRBJ1-6; v_call: TRBV28; cdr3_aa: ASSLIRTGEYNSPLH
j_call: TRBJ1-1; v_call: TRBV11-3; cdr3_aa: ASSPYSGGKLVVEAF
j_call: TRBJ1-5; v_call: TRBV7-7; cdr3_aa: ASSQGPGQPQH
j_call: TRBJ1-4; v_call: TRBV10-3; cdr3_aa: AISVGADREKLF
j_call: TRBJ1-1; v_call: TRBV7-3; cdr3_aa: ASSSLNQATEAF
j_call: TRBJ1-5; v_call: TRBV15; cdr3_aa: ATSRRGGNQPQH
j_call: TRBJ1-6; v_call: TRBV19; cdr3_aa: ASSGQGAGSPLH
j_call: TRBJ1-2; v_call: TRBV7-9; cdr3_aa: ASTLGSLSGYT
j_call: TRBJ2-2; v_call: TRBV7-2; cdr3_aa: ASSPPGLEIGELF